The next 6 T cell receptor beta chains were all read from a single sample in a study of T-cell memory formation after mild COVID-19. TCRdb re-called the 5' RACE reads with MiXCR, one entry per CDR3 protein. The table shows under 550,000 distinct CDR3 sequences, with approximately 18% occurring only once. The sequenced sample consisted of PBMCs or a T cell subset sorted from them (not recorded which). The receptors originated from an adult woman who had mild COVID-19 (a few samples of this study predate the infection). Cell type and time point are not known.

This clonotype has just a few counts. The chain employs TRBV3-1 and TRBJ2-5; D gene uncertain. The germline gives CDR1 LGHDT, CDR2 YNNKEL (reference sequence). V shed 2 bases and J shed 5 bases, with 12 bases lying between them. There are 14 residues in the CDR3. The CDR3 region has the DNA TGTGCCAGCAGCCAACCAGGATTAATGGAGACCCAGTACTTC. Translation: CASSQPGLMETQYF.

A few counts support this clonotype. The gene calls are TRBV11-2 and TRBJ2-7, with 10 bases that match TRBD2. The CDR3 has 17 amino acids. Unmatched junction bases numbered 16, after V lost 4 bases and J lost 7 bases. Germline V gives CDR1 SGHAT, CDR2 FQNNGV. CDR3 DNA sequence: TGTGCCAGCAGCTCACTGGGGGTAGCGGGAGGTAGCGGGGAGCAGTACTTC. Its translation is CASSSLGVAGGSGEQYF.

This clonotype has a count of ten or more. The V gene is TRBV18, the J gene TRBJ1-5, with D unclear. With 8 bases removed from V and 2 bases from J, the gap between germline ends came to 10 bases. This CDR3 region has 13 residues. Germline CDR1 is KGHSH and CDR2 is LQKENI. CDR3 nucleotides: TGTGCCAGCAGCCCAGACCGCAATCAGCCCCAGCATTTT. As protein: CASSPDRNQPQHF.

The CDR3 loop is CATSGSDDTQYF. CDR3 nucleotide sequence: TGTGCCACCAGTGGTTCAGACGATACGCAGTATTTT. The genes are TRBV24-1 and TRBJ2-3, with D unresolved. Trimming pared 5 bases from V and 6 bases from J, leaving 8 bases between. Per the germline V gene, CDR1 is KGHDR and CDR2 is SFDVKD. The CDR3 consists of 12 residues.

The sample holds a few counts of this clonotype. J is TRBJ1-1 and V is TRBV20-1, with D perhaps TRBD1 (6 bases). V dropped 1 base and J dropped 6 bases, with 15 bases sitting between them. CDR3 length: 14 amino acids. The germline V gene encodes CDR1 DFQATT and CDR2 SNEGSKA (reference sequence). Written as DNA, the CDR3 is TGCAGTGCTAGAGGGACAGTGCTGAGCGCTGAAGCTTTCTTT. It codes for CSARGTVLSAEAFF.

This chain connects TRBV7-8 to TRBJ2-1, with 9 bases fitting TRBD2. Trimming removed 3 bases from V and 9 bases from J; junction bases left unmatched: 9. CDR3 length: 15 residues. The germline V gene encodes CDR1 SGHVS and CDR2 FQNEAQ. The CDR3 DNA follows: TGTGCCAGCAGCTTTAGCGGGGGCCTCCGGGGTGAGCAGTTCTTC. This sequence encodes CASSFSGGLRGEQFF.